The 17 T cell receptor beta chains in this list originate from one sample, sequenced in a study of blood T cell repertoires in COVID-19 (dated by TCRdb to the early 2020s). Library preparation employed the immunoSEQ multiplex PCR assay. The source is immuneACCESS, and TCRdb retained only in-frame sequences with V and J called. Part of the clones is not carried over; for the studies checked, unresolved V genes explain less than half of this, and the remainder is unexplained. Recorded for this sample are 65,000 to 75,000 clones; 75% to 95% of them occurred a single time. Jointly, the top ten make up about an eighth of the sample. Sequencing was performed on peripheral blood. The origin of the receptors is a human donor with active COVID-19. The donor label of this sample is uncertain.

The rearrangement links TRBV25-1 to TRBJ2-7, with D perhaps TRBD2 (6 bases). The V end was cut by 2 bases, the J end by 5 bases, with 13 bases between. The CDR3 sequence is 14 residues long. Germline assignment: CDR1 MGHDK and CDR2 SYGVNS. CDR3 sequence (DNA): TGTGCCAGCAGTGAAGCGGGAAGGGCTGACGAGCAGTACTTC. It is translated as CASSEAGRADEQYF.

This clone was detected only a few times. J is TRBJ1-4 and V is TRBV5-5; possible D gene TRBD1, 5 bases. V lost 2 bases, J lost 8 bases, and 22 bases lay in between. CDR1 is SGHKS and CDR2 is YYEKEE in the germline V gene (reference sequence). The CDR3 has 17 residues. The CDR3 coding sequence is TGTGCCAGCAGCTTAGGGTTTGGCAGCCAGGGAAACGAAAAACTGTTTTTT. It translates to CASSLGFGSQGNEKLFF.

This clone occurred once. The chain recombines TRBV29-1 with TRBJ1-3, with a tentative D call TRBD1 (5 bases). Germline V gives CDR1 SQVTM, CDR2 ANQGSEA. The V and J ends lost 3 bases and 1 base respectively, with 13 bases between them. This CDR3 is built from 15 residues. CDR3 residues: CSVEDTARSGNTIYF. The CDR3 bases are TGCAGCGTTGAGGACACAGCTCGGTCTGGAAACACCATATATTTT.

V and J are TRBV18 and TRBJ2-2; D is perhaps TRBD1 (6 bases). Germline CDR1 and CDR2: KGHSH and LQKENI. Deletions cut 3 bases from V and 7 bases from J, with 9 bases between. CDR3 size: 13 residues. The CDR3 DNA sequence: TGTGCCAGCTCACCGAGGGGGAACGGGGAGCTGTTTTTT. Translated: CASSPRGNGELFF.

The gene calls are TRBV11-2 and TRBJ2-1; the D gene is possibly TRBD2 (6 bases). The CDR3 length is 14 residues. V lost 5 bases and J lost 7, with 15 bases in between. CDR1 and CDR2 from the germline V gene are SGHAT and FQNNGV. CDR3 in amino acids: CASSDRAAGNEQFF. The CDR3, as DNA: TGTGCCAGCAGCGACCGGGCCGCGGGGAATGAGCAGTTCTTC.

V usage is TRBV27 and J usage is TRBJ1-4; the D is unclear. This CDR3 comprises 14 residues. Germline CDR1 is MNHEY and CDR2 is SMNVEV (reference sequence). V was clipped by 4 bases and J by 5 bases, with 11 bases between them. The CDR3 protein is CASSSMTANEKLFF. CDR3 DNA sequence: TGTGCCAGCAGTTCGATGACTGCGAATGAAAAACTGTTTTTT.

The J gene is TRBJ2-7, the V gene TRBV10-2; TRBD2 matches at 10 bases. Germline CDR1 reads WSHSY; CDR2 reads SAAADI. V shed 0 bases, J shed 4 bases, and the junction held 6 bases outside the gene matches. The CDR3 loop spans 16 amino acids. CDR3 DNA sequence: TGCGCCAGCAGTGAGTCTGCTAGCGGGAGACCTTACGAGCAGTACTTC. Its translation is CASSESASGRPYEQYF.

This chain links TRBV25-1 with TRBJ1-1, with a tentative D call TRBD1 (5 bases). This CDR3 has 13 amino acids. From germline, CDR1 is MGHDK and CDR2 SYGVNS. V lost 3 bases, J lost 0 bases, and 5 bases lay in between. The CDR3 coding sequence is TGTGCCAGCAGTGAGGGGCTGAACACTGAAGCTTTCTTT. Its translation: CASSEGLNTEAFF.

The chain recombines TRBV6-2 or TRBV6-3 with TRBJ1-1, with 7 nucleotides matching TRBD1. The V and J ends lost 5 bases and 5 bases, in that order; junction bases with no gene match: 8. The CDR3 consists of 14 residues. CDR1 and CDR2 from the germline V gene are MNHEY and SVGEGT. CDR3 nucleotides: TGTGCCAGCAGTGACCGACAGGGAAAAACTGAAGCTTTCTTT. Translation gives CASSDRQGKTEAFF.

The chain couples TRBV15 to TRBJ1-5; D is uncertain. CDR1 is LNHNV and CDR2 is YYDKDF in the germline V gene (reference sequence). The CDR3 contains 14 residues. The germline V and J ends were trimmed by 0 bases and 6 bases, with 9 bases remaining between them. The CDR3 spells CATSRDLGSQPQHF. As DNA, the CDR3 is TGTGCCACCAGCAGAGATCTGGGGAGTCAGCCCCAGCATTTT. Full variable domain (rest looked up from reference TRBV15 and TRBJ1-5): DAMVIQNPRYQVTQFGKPVTLSCSQTLNHNVMYWYQQKSSQAPKLLFHYYDKDFNNEADTPDNFQSRRPNTSFCFLDIRSPGLGDTAMYLCATSRDLGSQPQHFGDGTRLSIL.

The genes are TRBV28 and TRBJ2-1, with D possibly being TRBD2 (5 bases). Germline CDR1 is MDHEN and CDR2 is SYDVKM. CDR3 length: 12 residues. Trimming took 7 bases from V and 6 from J, leaving 10 bases between them. Written as DNA, the CDR3 is TGTGCCAGCATGTTGACTACCAATGAGCAGTTCTTC. It translates to CASMLTTNEQFF.

This chain joins TRBV5-4 and TRBJ2-3; 7 nucleotides match TRBD2. Losses at the gene ends were 9 bases for V and 0 bases for J; bases not matched to a gene: 7. This CDR3 comprises 14 residues. CDR1 is SGHNT and CDR2 is YYREEE in the germline V gene (reference sequence). CDR3 coding DNA: TGTGCCACCCGGGGGGAGTTAAGCACAGATACGCAGTATTTT. This gives the protein CATRGELSTDTQYF.

The V and J genes are TRBV5-4 and TRBJ2-7; 12 bases map to TRBD1. The ends lost 0 bases at V and 5 bases at J; junction bases unmatched: 6. Germline CDR1 is SGHNT and CDR2 is YYREEE (reference sequence). The CDR3 loop spans 16 amino acids. The CDR3 sequence is CASSLGPGQGADEQYF. DNA of the CDR3: TGTGCCAGCAGCTTGGGGCCGGGACAGGGGGCAGACGAGCAGTACTTC.

The J gene is TRBJ2-6, the V gene TRBV28; D perhaps matches TRBD1 (5 bases). Germline assignment: CDR1 MDHEN and CDR2 SYDVKM. The CDR3 is 17 amino acids. The V and J ends lost 3 bases and 1 base respectively, with 13 bases between them. This chain's CDR3 is CASSFLLRASGANVLTF. Written as DNA, the CDR3 is TGTGCCAGCAGTTTCCTCCTCAGGGCGTCTGGGGCCAACGTCCTGACTTTC.

A few counts support this clone. This rearrangement joins TRBV19 to TRBJ1-5; maybe TRBD1 (6 bases). Deletions cut 4 bases from V and 7 bases from J, with 8 bases between. This CDR3 is built from 12 residues. Per germline, CDR1 LNHDA and CDR2 SQIVND (reference sequence). The CDR3 region has the DNA TGTGCCAGTAGTACAGGGGACCAGCCCCAGCATTTT. Amino acid sequence: CASSTGDQPQHF. The full variable domain, completed using reference TRBV19 and TRBJ1-5, is DGGITQSPKYLFRKEGQNVTLSCEQNLNHDAMYWYRQDPGQGLRLIYYSQIVNDFQKGDIAEGYSVSREKKESFPLTVTSAQKNPTAFYLCASSTGDQPQHFGDGTRLSIL.

The V and J genes are TRBV7-3 and TRBJ2-3, with TRBD2 as a possible D gene (5 bases). The CDR3 is 13 amino acids. V dropped 5 bases and J dropped 5 bases, with 11 bases sitting between them. The germline V gene has CDR1 SGHTA and CDR2 FQGTGA. The CDR3: CASSSKAGDTQYF. DNA for the CDR3: TGTGCCAGCAGCAGCAAGGCGGGAGATACGCAGTATTTT. The full variable domain, completed using reference TRBV7-3 and TRBJ2-3, is GAGVSQTPSNKVTEKGKYVELRCDPISGHTALYWYRQSLGQGPEFLIYFQGTGAADDSGLPNDRFFAVRPEGSVSTLKIQRTERGDSAVYLCASSSKAGDTQYFGPGTRLTVL.

The chain uses TRBV6-5 and TRBJ1-6, with a tentative D call TRBD1 (5 bases). CDR3 length equals 15 residues. Per the germline V gene, CDR1 is MNHEY and CDR2 is SVGAGI. The V end was cut by 2 bases, the J end by 7 bases, with 12 bases between. The DNA of the CDR3 is TGTGCCAGCAGTTACGATCAGGGCCCCAATTCACCCCTCCACTTT. Its protein product is CASSYDQGPNSPLHF.